Below, one T cell receptor (beta chain) is given with its context. Germline CDR1 LNHNV, CDR2 YYDKDF (reference sequence). The CDR3 is 13 amino acids. V was shortened by 8 bases and J by 0 bases, with 9 bases between the two germline ends. This sample is part of a study of T-cell reconstitution after alpha-beta-depleted transplantation in children. Preparation of the TCRbeta library was carried out with unique molecular identifiers. MiXCR, run by TCRdb on the PCR reads, gives a single entry per CDR3 protein. In the table there are 640,000 or so distinct CDR3 sequences, roughly 17% of which are singletons.

The J gene is TRBJ2-3, the V gene TRBV15, with D uncertain. The sample consisted of PBMCs from the stem cell graft donor, taken from the stem cell graft. The source is a human donor who donated a stem cell graft to a child with acute myeloid leukemia. In DNA, the CDR3 is TGTGCCACCGGGGTCTCTAGCACAGATACGCAGTATTTT. This encodes CATGVSSTDTQYF.